The sequence of this T cell receptor (beta chain) was determined in a study of beta chain features in type 1 diabetes. Whole-study context: Over all samples combined, some 99,000,000 sorted cells were examined. Whole-study findings and limits: Among patients with Type 1 diabetes, TCRB CDR3s were moderately but significantly shorter in every one of the four CD4+ subsets. A possible short-template PCR bias applies equally to patients and controls. Within patients, naive, central memory and Treg TCRB repertoires seemed more similar than within healthy donors.

Worth noting for this clone: The target antigen is unknown.

Sorting based on CD45RO/CCR7/CD25/CD127/CD95/CD27 separated CD4+ naive, central memory, regulatory and stem cell-like memory cells. CDR3 length: 13 amino acids. Germline trimming cut 2 bases from V and 10 bases from J; bases unmatched to any gene: 6. From germline, CDR1 is SGHNT and CDR2 YYREEE (reference sequence). Expressed TCRB transcripts were sequenced because the isolated RNA had all been reverse transcribed beforehand. Sequenced by immunoSEQ multiplex PCR; TCRdb stores in-frame clones only, minus some. The sample consists of 350,000 to 450,000 clones, roughly 12% of them appearing once. The receptor was isolated from a woman aged 18-35 years with type 1 diabetes. Specimen: naive CD4+ T cells from blood. The J gene is TRBJ2-1, the V gene TRBV5-4, with 7 bases identical to TRBD1. The CDR3 sequence: CASSLKGAQEQFF. Written as DNA, the CDR3 is TGTGCCAGCAGCTTAAAGGGGGCTCAAGAGCAGTTCTTC.